Shown below are 3 T cell receptor beta chains from a single sample sequenced in a study of T cells in Graves' hyperthyroidism and ophthalmopathy. It was RNA transcripts that yielded the amplified TCR beta CDR3 regions. The HTBI primer set drove a first-round RT-PCR of the TCR CDR3. In TCRdb, the multiplex PCR reads were re-called with MiXCR into one record per CDR3 protein. The sample includes around 720,000 distinct CDR3 sequences, 35% of them seen just once. Sequencing was performed on blood. Receptors were obtained from a woman aged 40-49 years with Graves' hyperthyroidism.

The V gene is TRBV2, the J gene TRBJ1-4; D is uncertain. Germline CDR1 reads SNHLY; CDR2 reads FYNNEI. The length of the CDR3 is 15 residues. The V and J ends lost 4 bases and 8 bases respectively, with 17 bases between them. DNA of the CDR3: TGTGCCAGCAGTGTAGATTTGGGAAATGGAGAAAAACTGTTTTTT. Its protein is CASSVDLGNGEKLFF.

This clonotype was observed a few times. This chain joins TRBV24-1 and TRBJ2-5; TRBD1 aligns across 10 bases. V trimming: 7 bases; J trimming: 2 bases; junction bases outside the gene matches: 9. The CDR3 is 16 residues long. Germline-derived CDR1 and CDR2 are KGHDR and SFDVKD. CDR3 nucleotides: TGTGCCACCAGCCGGGGACAGGGGACCTTACAAGAGACCCAGTACTTC. Its translation is CATSRGQGTLQETQYF.

This rearrangement joins TRBV6-5 to TRBJ1-2; weak D call: TRBD1 (5 bases). Trimming removed 0 bases at V and 8 bases at J, with 13 bases between. CDR1 and CDR2 (germline): MNHEY, SVGAGI. The CDR3 contains 14 residues. Written as DNA, the CDR3 is TGTGCCAGCAGTTACTCTGGGGGAAGGAGCGGCTACACCTTC. This sequence encodes CASSYSGGRSGYTF.